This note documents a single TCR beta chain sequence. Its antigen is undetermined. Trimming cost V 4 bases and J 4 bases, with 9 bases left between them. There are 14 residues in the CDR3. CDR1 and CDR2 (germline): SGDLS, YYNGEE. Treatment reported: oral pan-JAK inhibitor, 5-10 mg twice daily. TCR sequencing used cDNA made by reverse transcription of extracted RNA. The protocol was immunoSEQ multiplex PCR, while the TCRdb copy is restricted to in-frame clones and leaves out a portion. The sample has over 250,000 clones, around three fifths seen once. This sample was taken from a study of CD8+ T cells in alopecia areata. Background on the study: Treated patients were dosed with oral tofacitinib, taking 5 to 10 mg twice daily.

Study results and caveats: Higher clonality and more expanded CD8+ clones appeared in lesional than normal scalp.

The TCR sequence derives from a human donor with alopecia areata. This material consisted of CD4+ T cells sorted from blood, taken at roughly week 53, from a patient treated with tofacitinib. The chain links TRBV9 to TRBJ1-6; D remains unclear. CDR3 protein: CASSPTGYNSPLHF. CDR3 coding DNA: TGTGCCAGCAGCCCGACGGGGTATAATTCACCCCTCCACTTT.